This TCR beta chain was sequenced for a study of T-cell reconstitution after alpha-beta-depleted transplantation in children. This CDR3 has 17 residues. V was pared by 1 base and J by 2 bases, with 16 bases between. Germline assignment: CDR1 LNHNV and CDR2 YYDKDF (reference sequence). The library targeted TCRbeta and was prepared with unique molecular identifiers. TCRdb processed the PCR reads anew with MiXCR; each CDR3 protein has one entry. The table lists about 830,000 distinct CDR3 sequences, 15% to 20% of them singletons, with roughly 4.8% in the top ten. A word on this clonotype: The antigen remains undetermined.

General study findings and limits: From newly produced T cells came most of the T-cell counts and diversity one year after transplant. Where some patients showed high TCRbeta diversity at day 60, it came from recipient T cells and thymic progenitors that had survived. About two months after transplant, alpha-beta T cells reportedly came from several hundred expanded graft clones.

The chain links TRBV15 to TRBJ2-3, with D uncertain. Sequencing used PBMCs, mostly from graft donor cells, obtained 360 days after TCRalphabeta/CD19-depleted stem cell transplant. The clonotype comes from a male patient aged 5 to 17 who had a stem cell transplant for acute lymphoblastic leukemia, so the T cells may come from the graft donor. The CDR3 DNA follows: TGTGCCACCAGCAGAGGTGAAAGCGCGAGTTTCACAGATACGCAGTATTTT. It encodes CATSRGESASFTDTQYF.